The T cell receptor beta chain described here comes from a study of T cell responses to AZD1222 COVID-19 vaccine. Study outcomes and limitations: Spike as a whole was targeted by vaccine-associated CD4 TCRs, dominant at 160-218 and 743-854.

Repertoires were generated with immunoSEQ multiplex PCR, while TCRdb's copy carries only in-frame clones and drops some. Of 150,000 or so clones listed, 91% were seen once; the top ten hold 1.4%. The CDR3 is made up of 15 amino acids. CDR1 and CDR2 (germline): MDHEN, SYDVKM. V lost 7 bases and J lost 4, with 20 bases in between. With regard to this clone: Its antigen is not known.

The V and J genes are TRBV28 and TRBJ2-7; no firm D call. This TCR was sampled from an adult in good health. The sequences come from peripheral blood, collected on day 0 of AZD1222 vaccination. CDR3 in DNA: TGTGCCAGCAAACGAAGGCGGAAAGGTCCTTACGAGCAGTACTTC. This translates into CASKRRRKGPYEQYF.